This T cell receptor (beta chain) was retrieved from a study of T cells in Graves' hyperthyroidism and ophthalmopathy (dated by TCRdb to between 2018 and 2021). A note on the overall study: Peripheral blood was collected at initial diagnosis, before any treatment. To identify TCR V-J signatures that set the groups apart, the researchers used a discovery cohort of 100 patients, made up of 43 with Graves' ophthalmopathy and some 55 with stable Graves' hyperthyroidism. An independent validation cohort of some 18 hyperthyroidism patients and approximately 17 patients who later progressed to ophthalmopathy tested prospective prediction of ophthalmopathy. For training and testing, the 100 or so patients in the discovery cohort were randomly divided in a 7:3 ratio. In addition, the study compared T-cell repertoires in thyroid tissue and in blood from over 5 Graves' hyperthyroidism patients. After blood sampling, hyperthyroidism patients were treated with methimazole at a starting dose of 30 mg daily, and ophthalmopathy patients were treated with high-dose intravenous methylprednisolone. TCR Vbeta CDR3 sequencing of some 140 peripheral blood samples (43 ophthalmopathy, 75 hyperthyroidism and approximately 17 progressor patients) is reported in the paper.

V sheds 5 bases and J sheds 0 bases, leaving 8 bases between their ends. The CDR3, from cysteine to phenylalanine, totals 14 residues. CDR3 DNA is the only sequence kept; it has 42 bases, read in frame from the first base. Ophthalmopathy patients had moderately to severely active disease, Clinical Activity Score of at least 3, NOSPECS grade of at least 4, and duration under 3 months. Any patient with an uncontrolled infection, another autoimmune disease, pregnancy or lactation was excluded. Clinical symptoms, serum thyroxine and TRAb, thyroid ultrasound, and orbital computed tomography formed the basis for the diagnoses. PBMCs were separated from 7.5 to 10 ml of fresh peripheral blood using Ficoll-Paque density gradient centrifugation. Trizol reagent was used to extract total RNA, and RNA quality was then checked on an Agilent 2100 Bioanalyzer. In this sample, this clonotype turned up many times. No cognate antigen has been identified for it. Base qualities are not provided; no much larger clone lies one nucleotide away.

Amplification of TCR beta CDR3 regions was carried out from RNA transcripts. The TCR CDR3 was subjected to a first round of RT-PCR using the HTBI primer set and the Qiagen OneStep RT-PCR kit. A second multiplex PCR round built the libraries, followed by size selection and purification. Paired-end sequencing of the libraries was performed with 100 bp reads on an Illumina HiSeq2000. The source study handled its data this way. Raw data were processed with SOAPnuke, discarding reads with adapters, uncalled bases, mean Phred below 15, or no exact constant-primer or identifier match. COPE v1.2.5 was used to merge the high-quality paired reads, and each unique nucleotide sequence was defined as a clonotype. MiTCR v1.1 was used to align the clonotypes against IMGT TRBV, TRBD and TRBJ reference segments. The analysis included only V-J combinations with a frequency above 0.0001, which together covered over 98% of the repertoires. A TCS score was defined as the ratio between F50 (clonal expansion) and ExV (chaos), using BLOSUM62-based TCRdist between CDR3 peptides within each V-J. Welch's t-statistics and random forest reduced several hundred V-J features to 13, which were used in a naive Bayes classifier (R e1071). TCRdb redid the processing of the public reads, applying fastp at Q25 and MiXCR, and retained in-frame beta chains. Merged by CDR3 protein, the rows form single entries marked with the most common genes and DNA. What appears here as the V and J calls and clone size reflects TCRdb's work, not the paper's. Recorded for this sample are hundreds of thousands of distinct CDR3 sequences; around a quarter of them occurred a single time. The biggest ten clones account for about 11% of the sample.

The investigation overall reported the following: Sample size was not statistically predetermined, and blinding of investigators to group allocation was not performed. Most expanded thyroid clonotypes (frequency above 0.001) were also detected in blood, suggesting blood repertoires may reflect thyroid immune responses. A 13 V-J signature model separated ophthalmopathy from stable hyperthyroidism, with 87.88% sensitivity and roughly 82% specificity in cross-validation and 80%/75% in testing. In validation, progression to ophthalmopathy was predicted by the model with more than 65% sensitivity and 72% to 85% specificity, a median of roughly 6 months before onset.

The sample was blood. The TCR was taken from a woman aged 25-40 years with Graves' ophthalmopathy. Recombination linked TRBV12-3 or TRBV12-4 to TRBJ2-4; confidence is insufficient to name the D gene. The CDR3 reads CASSTELAKNIQYF. In nucleotides, the sequence is TGTGCCAGCAGTACGGAACTAGCCAAAAACATTCAGTACTTC.